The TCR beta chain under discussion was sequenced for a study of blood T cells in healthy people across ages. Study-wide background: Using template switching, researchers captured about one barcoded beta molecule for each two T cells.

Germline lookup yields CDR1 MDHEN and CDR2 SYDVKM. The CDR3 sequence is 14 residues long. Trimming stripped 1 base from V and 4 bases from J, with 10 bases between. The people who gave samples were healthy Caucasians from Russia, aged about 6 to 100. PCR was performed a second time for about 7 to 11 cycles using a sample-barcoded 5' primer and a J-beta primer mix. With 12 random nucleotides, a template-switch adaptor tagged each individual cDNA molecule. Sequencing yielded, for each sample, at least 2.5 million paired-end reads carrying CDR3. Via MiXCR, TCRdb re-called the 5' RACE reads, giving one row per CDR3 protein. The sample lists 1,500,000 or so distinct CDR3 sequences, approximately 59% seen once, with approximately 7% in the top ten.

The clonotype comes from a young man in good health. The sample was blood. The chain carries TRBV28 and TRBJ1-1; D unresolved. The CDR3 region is CASSLSGIGTEAFF. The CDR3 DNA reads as TGTGCCAGCAGTTTATCCGGGATCGGCACTGAAGCTTTCTTT.